This T cell receptor beta chain was sequenced in a study of shared clonotypes between healthy human individuals. Memory CD4+ cells were the fraction left after CD45RA+ naive selection. Each PCR replicate from the sorted subsets contained 200 to 250 ng DNA, which is some 32,000 T cell genomes. This table comes from immunoSEQ multiplex PCR, and its TCRdb copy is limited to in-frame clones, with some not included. The table lists 2 million to 2.5 million clones, approximately 95% of them singletons. Regarding the study as a whole: When compared with the clonotypes that were shared by all four sorted-subset donors, the non-shared clonotypes turned out to have lower generation probabilities. Researchers sampled blood only, noting tissue repertoires likely differ.

Germline trimming cut 3 bases from V and 4 bases from J; bases unmatched to any gene: 6. Germline CDR1 SGDLS, CDR2 YYNGEE. The CDR3 sequence is 15 residues long. As for this clone: The antigen remains undetermined.

Sequencing was performed on naive CD4+ T cells from PBMCs. Subset defined: CD45RA+ positively selected. V usage is TRBV9 and J usage is TRBJ2-1, with 8 bases identical to TRBD2. This receptor was identified in a man younger than 30 in good health. Some clones in this sample may be carry-over from other donors' samples. The CDR3 sequence: CASSAREGTYNEQFF. CDR3 sequence (DNA): TGTGCCAGCAGCGCTCGGGAGGGGACTTACAATGAGCAGTTCTTC.